This T cell receptor (beta chain) comes out of a study of T cell changes during pregnancy in multiple sclerosis. Trimming stripped 6 bases from V and 3 bases from J, with 11 bases between. This CDR3 region has 13 residues. The germline CDR1 and CDR2 sequences are MRHNA and SNTAGT. Sequenced by immunoSEQ multiplex PCR; TCRdb stores in-frame clones only, minus some. The sample holds tens of thousands of clones, 90% seen once. This TCR was recovered from a female donor in good health, enrolled as a control in a pregnancy study. The V and J genes are TRBV6-4 and TRBJ1-1; maybe TRBD1 (6 bases). The specimen comprised peripheral blood, sampled after pregnancy. For the CDR3, the DNA is TGTGCCAGCAGCCGGACAGCGTACACTGAAGCTTTCTTT. As protein: CASSRTAYTEAFF.